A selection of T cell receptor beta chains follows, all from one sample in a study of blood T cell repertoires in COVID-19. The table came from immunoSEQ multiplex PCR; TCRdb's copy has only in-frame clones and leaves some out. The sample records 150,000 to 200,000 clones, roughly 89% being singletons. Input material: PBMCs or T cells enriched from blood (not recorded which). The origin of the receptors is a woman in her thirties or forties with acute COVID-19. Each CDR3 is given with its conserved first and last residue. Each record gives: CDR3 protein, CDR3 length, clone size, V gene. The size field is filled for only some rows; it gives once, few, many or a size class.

cdr3_aa: CASSLEREFSYNEQFF
cdr3_length: 16
clone_size: NA
v_call: TRBV5-6

cdr3_aa: CASSTLGNRGQGTEAFF
cdr3_length: 17
clone_size: few
v_call: TRBV7-3

cdr3_aa: CAWSHPGIMNTEAFF
cdr3_length: 15
clone_size: NA
v_call: TRBV30

cdr3_aa: CASSQELAADTQYF
cdr3_length: 14
clone_size: NA
v_call: TRBV4-1

cdr3_aa: CASSIDLAGNTGELFF
cdr3_length: 16
clone_size: NA
v_call: TRBV19

cdr3_aa: CASSSGRPNTGELFF
cdr3_length: 15
clone_size: NA
v_call: TRBV5-1

cdr3_aa: CASSLGGGLEKLFF
cdr3_length: 14
clone_size: NA
v_call: TRBV11-2

cdr3_aa: CSAGGGEGTDTQYF
cdr3_length: 14
clone_size: NA
v_call: TRBV29-1

cdr3_aa: CAWSVQYYGYTF
cdr3_length: 12
clone_size: NA
v_call: TRBV30

cdr3_aa: CASSPNYGDWNEQYF
cdr3_length: 15
clone_size: NA
v_call: TRBV18

cdr3_aa: CASRGTGGSYEQYF
cdr3_length: 14
clone_size: NA
v_call: TRBV6-5

cdr3_aa: CAWSPKGLAISYEQYF
cdr3_length: 16
clone_size: NA
v_call: TRBV30

cdr3_aa: CASSPIQGSNYGYTF
cdr3_length: 15
clone_size: NA
v_call: TRBV6-5

cdr3_aa: CASSLKLINQPQHF
cdr3_length: 14
clone_size: NA
v_call: TRBV7-3

cdr3_aa: CSGTSDRDTQYF
cdr3_length: 12
clone_size: NA
v_call: TRBV29-1

cdr3_aa: CASSLAGGNTDTQYF
cdr3_length: 15
clone_size: NA
v_call: TRBV7-3

cdr3_aa: CASSWEVGHNSPLHF
cdr3_length: 15
clone_size: NA
v_call: TRBV5-4

cdr3_aa: CASSPGAIAGGQETQYF
cdr3_length: 17
clone_size: NA
v_call: TRBV7-2

cdr3_aa: CATSPWDRNQETQYF
cdr3_length: 15
clone_size: NA
v_call: TRBV15

cdr3_aa: CASSQELSYEQYF
cdr3_length: 13
clone_size: NA
v_call: TRBV4-3

cdr3_aa: CASAGTGYLPLHF
cdr3_length: 13
clone_size: once
v_call: TRBV2

cdr3_aa: CASGFGGSTDTQYF
cdr3_length: 14
clone_size: NA
v_call: TRBV12-5

cdr3_aa: CASSLASGGQETQYF
cdr3_length: 15
clone_size: NA
v_call: TRBV9

cdr3_aa: CASSYSRLQPQHF
cdr3_length: 13
clone_size: NA
v_call: TRBV6-5

cdr3_aa: CASSDRPGLRGTGELFF
cdr3_length: 17
clone_size: NA
v_call: TRBV25-1

cdr3_aa: CASTGQGANNEQFF
cdr3_length: 14
clone_size: NA
v_call: TRBV11-2

cdr3_aa: CASSQEKDGLAGDYEQYF
cdr3_length: 18
clone_size: once
v_call: TRBV4-1

cdr3_aa: CASRVDRVSQPQHF
cdr3_length: 14
clone_size: NA
v_call: TRBV28

cdr3_aa: CASSDSYGYTF
cdr3_length: 11
clone_size: NA
v_call: TRBV18

cdr3_aa: CASSISGSSYNEQFF
cdr3_length: 15
clone_size: NA
v_call: TRBV7-3

cdr3_aa: CASSQYLAGDNSPLHF
cdr3_length: 16
clone_size: NA
v_call: TRBV4-1

cdr3_aa: CASSQALAGAYNEQFF
cdr3_length: 16
clone_size: NA
v_call: TRBV4-1